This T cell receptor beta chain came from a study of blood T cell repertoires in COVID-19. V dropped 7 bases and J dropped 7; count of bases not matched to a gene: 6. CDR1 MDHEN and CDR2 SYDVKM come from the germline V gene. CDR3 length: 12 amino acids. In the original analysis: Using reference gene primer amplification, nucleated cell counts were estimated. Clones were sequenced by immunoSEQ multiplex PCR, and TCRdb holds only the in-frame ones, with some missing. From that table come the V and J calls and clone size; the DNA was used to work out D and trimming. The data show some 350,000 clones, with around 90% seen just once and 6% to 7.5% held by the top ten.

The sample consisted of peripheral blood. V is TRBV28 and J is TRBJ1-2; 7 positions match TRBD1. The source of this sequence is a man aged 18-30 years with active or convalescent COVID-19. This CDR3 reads CASTRTGFGYTF. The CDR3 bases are TGTGCCAGCACCCGGACAGGATTTGGCTACACCTTC.